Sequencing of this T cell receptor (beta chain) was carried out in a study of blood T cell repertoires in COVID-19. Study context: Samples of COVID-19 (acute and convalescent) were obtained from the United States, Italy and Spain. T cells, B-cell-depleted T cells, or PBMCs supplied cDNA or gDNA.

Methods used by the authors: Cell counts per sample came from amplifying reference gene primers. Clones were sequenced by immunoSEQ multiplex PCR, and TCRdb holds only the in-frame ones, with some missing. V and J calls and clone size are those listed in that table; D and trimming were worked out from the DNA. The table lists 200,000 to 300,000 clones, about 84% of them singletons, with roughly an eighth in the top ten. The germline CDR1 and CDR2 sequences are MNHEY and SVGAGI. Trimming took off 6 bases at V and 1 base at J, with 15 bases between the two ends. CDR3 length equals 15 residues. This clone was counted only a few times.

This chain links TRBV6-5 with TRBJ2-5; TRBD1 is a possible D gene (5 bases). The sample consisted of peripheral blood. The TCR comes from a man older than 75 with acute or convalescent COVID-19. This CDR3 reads CASRNPSRAQETQYF. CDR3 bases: TGTGCCAGCAGGAACCCGTCCAGGGCCCAAGAGACCCAGTACTTC.